The 10 T cell receptor beta chains listed next were all sequenced from one sample in a study of control samples from healthy donors and cancer patients. Method: immunoSEQ multiplex PCR; TCRdb's copy keeps in-frame clones and lacks some. Of some 95,000 clones listed, 70% to 90% are singletons. Sequences were obtained from blood. The receptors were gathered from a man younger than 45 in good health.

This sequence joins TRBV2 and TRBJ2-3; D is possibly TRBD2 (6 bases). The CDR3 length is 14 residues. Trimming pared 6 bases from V and 0 bases from J, leaving 10 bases between. Germline-derived CDR1 and CDR2 are SNHLY and FYNNEI. The CDR3 protein is CASRDSGSTDTQYF. CDR3 DNA: TGTGCCAGCAGAGACAGCGGGAGCACAGATACGCAGTATTTT.

V and J are TRBV5-4 and TRBJ2-7, with 11 bases lining up with TRBD2. Per the germline V gene, CDR1 is SGHNT and CDR2 is YYREEE (reference sequence). This CDR3 region has 14 residues. V was pared by 3 bases and J by 3 bases, with 2 bases of the junction left unmatched. The CDR3: CASSSLAGDYEQYF. In nucleotides, the CDR3 is TGTGCCAGCAGCTCACTAGCGGGGGACTACGAGCAGTACTTC.

The V and J genes are TRBV27 and TRBJ1-2; 10 bases agree with TRBD1. Germline V gives CDR1 MNHEY, CDR2 SMNVEV (reference sequence). The trim removed 2 bases at V and 8 bases at J, leaving 14 bases unmatched. The CDR3 consists of 17 residues. The CDR3 reads CASSLMEPGTGVGGYTF. The DNA of the CDR3 is TGTGCCAGCAGTTTAATGGAGCCCGGGACAGGGGTCGGGGGCTACACCTTC.

The CDR3 here is CASSYPGDYGYTF. In nucleotides, the CDR3 is TGTGCCAGCAGTTACCCCGGTGACTATGGCTACACCTTC. The chain recombines TRBV6-5 with TRBJ1-2; no clear D gene. The CDR3 totals 13 residues. Germline CDR1 reads MNHEY; CDR2 reads SVGAGI. Between the trimmed V and J ends, which lost 2 bases and 3 bases, there was a span of 7 bases.

The chain employs TRBV24-1 and TRBJ2-7; no firm D call. In germline, CDR1 is KGHDR, CDR2 SFDVKD. The CDR3 contains 11 residues. The V and J ends lost 9 bases and 7 bases respectively, with 12 bases between them. The CDR3 loop is CATGEEGEQYF. CDR3 nucleotides: TGTGCCACCGGCGAGGAAGGGGAGCAGTACTTC.

This sequence joins TRBV4-1 and TRBJ2-1; TRBD2 agrees at 11 bases. This CDR3 has 15 amino acids. J lost 6 bases, V lost 7 bases, and 8 bases had no gene match. Germline loops: CDR1 MGHRA, CDR2 YSYEKL. In nucleotides, the CDR3 is TGCGCCAGCACCGAGCTCGGACTAGCGGGCAATGAGCAGTTCTTC. Translated: CASTELGLAGNEQFF.

The CDR3 sequence is CASSRPTSGYEWYEQFF. CDR3 bases: TGTGCCAGCAGTCGCCCGACTAGCGGGTACGAGTGGTATGAGCAGTTCTTC. This chain joins TRBV28 and TRBJ2-1; 10 positions match TRBD2. The CDR3 length is 17 residues. The V gene end was trimmed by 5 bases and the J gene end by 8 bases; junction bases not matched to a gene: 15. Germline loops: CDR1 MDHEN, CDR2 SYDVKM.

The chain couples TRBV6-2 or TRBV6-3 to TRBJ2-3; 8 bases align to TRBD2. Germline CDR1 MNHEY, CDR2 SVGEGT. The CDR3 runs to 16 residues. Trimming cost V 2 bases and J 3 bases; bases outside gene matches: 7. This chain's CDR3 is CASSYPPSGFTDTQYF. In DNA, the CDR3 is TGTGCCAGCAGTTACCCCCCTAGCGGGTTTACAGATACGCAGTATTTT.

The chain couples TRBV5-5 to TRBJ2-7, with no clear D. With 4 bases removed from V and 6 bases from J, the gap between germline ends came to 11 bases. Germline-derived CDR1 and CDR2 are SGHKS and YYEKEE (reference sequence). CDR3 size: 12 residues. The DNA for the CDR3 is TGTGCCAGCAGCCTAACTCTCTCCGAGCAGTACTTC. This sequence encodes CASSLTLSEQYF.

The V gene is TRBV12-3 or TRBV12-4, the J gene TRBJ1-2; weak D call: TRBD1 (6 bases). Trimming pared 6 bases from V and 8 bases from J, leaving 16 bases between. The CDR3 spans 13 residues. In DNA form, the CDR3 reads TGTGCCAGCAGCTCCGACAGGACTTACGGCTACACCTTC. Protein product: CASSSDRTYGYTF.